Each of the 11 T cell receptor beta chains below was sequenced from the same sample in a study of prognosis after radiotherapy for stage I lung cancer. Genomic DNA was subjected to two-round multiplex PCR for amplification of TCR beta CDR3. Specific primers for each TRBV and TRBJ gene were what first-round PCR used. TCRdb ran MiXCR on the multiplex PCR reads and lists one entry per CDR3 protein. The sample holds 45,000 to 70,000 distinct CDR3 sequences, around 27% seen once. Sequenced material: PBMCs, taken before or after stereotactic body radiation therapy (not recorded which). These receptor sequences come from a donor aged 50 or older with non-small cell lung cancer.

In this sample, this clonotype turned up many times. The CDR3 bases are TGTGCCATCAGCCAAACCCCCGGTGGGGCTGAAGCTTTCTTT. Protein sequence: CAISQTPGGAEAFF. The chain employs TRBV10-3 and TRBJ1-1; D remains ambiguous. The germline CDR1 and CDR2 sequences are ENHRY and SYGVKD. This CDR3 has 14 amino acids. Trimming removed 6 bases at V and 6 bases at J, with 17 bases between.

This clonotype has ten or more counts. This rearrangement joins TRBV20-1 to TRBJ2-3; 15 bases are a match to TRBD2. CDR1 and CDR2 from the germline V gene are DFQATT and SNEGSKA (reference sequence). This CDR3 contains 18 residues. V shed 1 base and J 3 bases; nucleotides not matched to a gene: 8. CDR3 residues: CSARVTFGLAGGTDTQYF. The CDR3, as DNA: TGCAGTGCTAGAGTGACATTCGGACTAGCGGGGGGGACAGATACGCAGTATTTT.

The table lists this clonotype with many counts. The rearrangement joins TRBV6-5 to TRBJ1-1; D is possibly TRBD1 (5 bases). Germline V gives CDR1 MNHEY, CDR2 SVGAGI. With 0 bases removed from V and 7 bases from J, the gap between germline ends came to 30 bases. CDR3 size: 20 residues. The CDR3 reads CASSYSISGPGPQRSGEAFF. The CDR3 bases are TGTGCCAGCAGTTACTCGATTTCGGGGCCCGGGCCTCAGAGGTCTGGTGAAGCTTTCTTT.

This clonotype has just a few counts. A read error may explain this, as a much larger clone is one base away. Lacking the conserved final phenylalanine or tryptophan, this CDR3 likely reflects a read error. J is TRBJ2-3 and V is TRBV6-5; 8 bases match TRBD2. The CDR3 is 15 residues long. Germline-derived CDR1 and CDR2 are MNHEY and SVGAGI. J gave up 5 bases and V 3 bases, and 7 bases lay outside the gene matches. The CDR3 loop is CASSYTGGRKDTQYS. CDR3 coding DNA: TGTGCCAGCAGTTATACGGGGGGGAGGAAAGATACGCAGTATTCT.

This clonotype showed up many times. This rearrangement joins TRBV18 to TRBJ2-3, with 9 bases lining up with TRBD1. The germline gives CDR1 KGHSH, CDR2 LQKENI. The CDR3 spans 15 residues. After removal of 6 bases from V and 1 base from J, the junction contained 5 bases not matched to a gene. CDR3 region: CASSGGQGGTDTQYF. CDR3 bases: TGTGCCAGCTCGGGGGGACAGGGTGGCACAGATACGCAGTATTTT.

The table lists this clonotype with many counts. This chain links TRBV18 with TRBJ2-3, with a weak D call TRBD2 (7 bases). The V end lost 2 bases, the J end lost 5 bases, and 14 bases lay between the germline ends. The CDR3 spans 15 residues. CDR1 is KGHSH, CDR2 LQKENI, per germline. CDR3 sequence (DNA): TGTGCCAGCTCACCATATACGGGGGGCGTAGATACGCAGTATTTT. It yields the protein CASSPYTGGVDTQYF.

Many counts were recorded for this clonotype. This chain links TRBV6-1 with TRBJ2-6, with TRBD1 matching 8 bases. Germline CDR1 is MNHNS and CDR2 is SASEGT. The junction had 9 bases not matched to a gene; V was cut back by 5 bases and J by 0 bases. CDR3 length equals 18 residues. The CDR3 protein is CASSTRGQGLSGANVLTF. The CDR3 nucleotides are TGTGCCAGCAGTACCAGAGGACAGGGTCTCTCTGGGGCCAACGTCCTGACTTTC.

There are many counts of this clonotype. The V and J genes are TRBV4-3 and TRBJ2-7; TRBD1 agrees at 7 bases. The CDR3 extends over 14 amino acids. Trimming removed 0 bases from V and 7 bases from J; junction bases left unmatched: 6. Germline values: CDR1 LGHNA, CDR2 YSLEER. CDR3 residues: CASSQETGLGEQYF. In DNA form, the CDR3 reads TGCGCCAGCAGCCAAGAGACAGGGCTGGGGGAGCAGTACTTC.

This clonotype has ten or more counts. J is TRBJ2-7 and V is TRBV3-1, with TRBD2 matching over 10 bases. This CDR3 contains 14 residues. The V and J ends lost 4 bases and 6 bases, in that order; junction bases with no gene match: 6. The V gene's germline CDR1 is LGHDT and CDR2 YNNKEL (reference sequence). CDR3 coding DNA: TGTGCCAGCAGCCCCACACTAGCGGGGAGCGAGCAGTACTTC. Translated, it gives CASSPTLAGSEQYF.

The table lists this clonotype with many counts. The V call is TRBV3-1, the J call TRBJ2-3, with 10 bases matching TRBD2. CDR3 size: 16 residues. Trimming took 6 bases from V and 2 from J; bases not matched to a gene: 8. The germline V gene has CDR1 LGHDT and CDR2 YNNKEL (reference sequence). The CDR3 region is CASSQTSGAPTDTQYF. The CDR3 DNA reads as TGTGCCAGCAGTCAAACTAGCGGGGCACCCACAGATACGCAGTATTTT.

This clonotype was observed many times. This chain uses TRBV20-1 with TRBJ1-1, with D perhaps matching TRBD1 (6 bases). Deletions cut 5 bases from V and 7 bases from J, with 17 bases between. Germline CDR1 is DFQATT and CDR2 is SNEGSKA (reference sequence). This CDR3 is 13 amino acids long. The CDR3 loop reads CSAPIPGQHEAFF. In DNA, the CDR3 is TGCAGTGCTCCAATCCCGGGACAACATGAAGCTTTCTTT.